Presented here are 23 T cell receptor beta chains from one specimen sequenced in a study of cytomegalovirus exposure and HLA in healthy donors. The PCR used 60 Vbeta and 13 Jbeta primers. Sequenced by immunoSEQ multiplex PCR; TCRdb stores in-frame clones only, minus some. The top ten clones hold 5% to 6.5% of a sample with about 62,000 clones, less than 85% of them seen once. Sample: PBMCs. These receptors were obtained from a woman between 25 and 40 years old in good health and CMV-seronegative.

The chain combines TRBV25-1 with TRBJ2-2; 8 bases map to TRBD1. Germline values: CDR1 MGHDK, CDR2 SYGVNS. After removal of 6 bases from V and 5 bases from J, the junction contained 2 bases not matched to a gene. The CDR3 sequence is 13 residues long. CDR3 sequence (DNA): TGTGCCAGCAGAAGACAGGGGACCGGGGAGCTGTTTTTT. Protein product: CASRRQGTGELFF.

The chain carries TRBV30 and TRBJ1-5; 7 positions agree with TRBD1. Germline V gene sequence: CDR1 GTSNPN, CDR2 SVGIG (reference sequence). This CDR3 contains 14 residues. The J segment lost 1 base and the V segment lost 4 bases, leaving 4 bases of the junction unmatched. CDR3 nucleotide sequence: TGTGCCTGGAAGGCGGGACAGAGCAATCAGCCCCAGCATTTT. It is translated as CAWKAGQSNQPQHF.

The rearrangement uses TRBV21-1 and TRBJ1-1. TRBV21-1 represents a pseudogene. The CDR3 runs to 11 residues. The chain's CDR3 is CAGEMNTEAFF. The CDR3 bases are TGTGCCGGAGAGATGAACACTGAAGCTTTCTTT.

This sequence joins TRBV7-2 and TRBJ2-5; no definite D call. The V gene's germline CDR1 is SGHTA and CDR2 FQGNSA. Trimming removed 7 bases at V and 1 base at J, with 16 bases between. The CDR3 spans 15 residues. CDR3 amino acids: CASTLAAALQETQYF. As DNA, the CDR3 is TGTGCCAGCACCCTGGCGGCAGCTCTCCAAGAGACCCAGTACTTC.

In its sample, this clone was seen a few times. The chain carries TRBV11-1 and TRBJ2-5; D may be TRBD1 (7 bases). V dropped 5 bases and J dropped 5 bases, with 21 bases sitting between them. The CDR3 loop spans 16 amino acids. Germline CDR1 reads SGHAT; CDR2 reads FQDESV (reference sequence). The CDR3: CASSPGTALREETQYF. The CDR3 nucleotides read TGTGCCAGCAGCCCCGGGACAGCTCTCCGGGAGGAGACCCAGTACTTC.

This clone was observed a handful of times. This chain connects TRBV5-4 to TRBJ2-1; TRBD2 matches at 10 bases. The ends lost 3 bases at V and 7 bases at J; junction bases unmatched: 7. CDR1 is SGHNT, CDR2 YYREEE, per germline (reference sequence). This CDR3 is 15 amino acids long. The DNA of the CDR3 is TGTGCCAGCAGCTCCTCTAGCGGGAGACGGAATGAGCAGTTCTTC. Encoded protein: CASSSSSGRRNEQFF.

The chain combines TRBV4-3 with TRBJ1-2, with 8 bases aligning to TRBD1. The CDR3 is 15 amino acids. CDR1 is LGHNA and CDR2 is YSLEER in the germline V gene. The ends lost 4 bases at V and 2 bases at J; junction bases unmatched: 6. In DNA, the CDR3 is TGCGCCAGCAGCCGATCACAGGGGGGGAACTATGGCTACACCTTC. Protein sequence: CASSRSQGGNYGYTF.

This chain links TRBV6-5 with TRBJ2-2, with 8 bases identical to TRBD2. CDR1 and CDR2 from the germline V gene are MNHEY and SVGAGI. The V gene end was trimmed by 5 bases and the J gene end by 2 bases; junction bases not matched to a gene: 4. The CDR3 covers 15 residues. Here the CDR3 reads CASSPTSANTGELFF. The CDR3 coding sequence is TGTGCCAGCAGTCCGACTAGCGCAAACACCGGGGAGCTGTTTTTT.

The genes are TRBV5-4 and TRBJ2-1, with no clear D. The CDR3 is made up of 11 amino acids. CDR1 is SGHNT, CDR2 YYREEE, per germline (reference sequence). V was cut by 2 bases and J by 8 bases, with 5 bases left in between. The CDR3 loop reads CASSLEDEQFF. CDR3 coding DNA: TGTGCCAGCAGCTTAGAGGATGAGCAGTTCTTC.

The J gene is TRBJ2-5, the V gene TRBV28, with 9 bases identical to TRBD1. The CDR3 consists of 15 residues. From germline, CDR1 is MDHEN and CDR2 SYDVKM. With V trimmed by 4 bases and J by 11 bases, 14 bases remained unmatched. The CDR3 bases are TGTGCCAGCAGTTCACCCGGGACAGGGACGGGTGAGCAGTACTTC. This gives the protein CASSSPGTGTGEQYF.

This sequence joins TRBV2 and TRBJ2-1, with TRBD2 matching 10 bases. CDR1 SNHLY and CDR2 FYNNEI come from the germline V gene. The J segment lost 7 bases and the V segment lost 0 bases, leaving 15 bases of the junction unmatched. This CDR3 has 19 residues. The DNA for the CDR3 is TGTGCCAGCAGTGAAGCGACCTTAGCGGGAGGCTATGGGATGAATGAGCAGTTCTTC. Amino acids: CASSEATLAGGYGMNEQFF.

This rearrangement joins TRBV2 to TRBJ1-2; D gene ambiguous. The CDR3 totals 13 residues. From germline, CDR1 is SNHLY and CDR2 FYNNEI. V was cut by 1 base and J by 3 bases, with 6 bases left in between. Written as DNA, the CDR3 is TGTGCCAGCAGTGAAGGGGCAGACTATGGCTACACCTTC. It encodes CASSEGADYGYTF.

V gene TRBV7-2 combines with J gene TRBJ2-7; 11 positions agree with TRBD2. V lost 4 bases to trimming and J lost 9 bases; unmatched junction nucleotides: 11. CDR1 and CDR2 (germline): SGHTA, FQGNSA. This CDR3 spans 15 amino acids. CDR3 nucleotides: TGTGCCAGCAGCTCAACTAGCGGGAGTTCTTGGGGGCAGTACTTC. Protein: CASSSTSGSSWGQYF.

V is TRBV5-1 and J is TRBJ1-2, with 10 bases identical to TRBD1. The CDR3 consists of 14 residues. The V segment lost 0 bases and the J segment 7 bases; nucleotides outside the gene matches: 3. The germline gives CDR1 SGHRS, CDR2 YFSETQ. In DNA, the CDR3 is TGCGCCAGCAGCTTGGGACAGGGGGCCTTTGGCTACACCTTC. Its protein is CASSLGQGAFGYTF.

The J gene is TRBJ2-7, the V gene TRBV5-5, with D maybe TRBD2 (5 bases). Germline values: CDR1 SGHKS, CDR2 YYEKEE (reference sequence). CDR3 size: 11 residues. Trimming shortened V by 7 bases and J by 0 bases, and 5 bases separated the two germline ends. This CDR3 is CASGSSYEQYV. CDR3 nucleotides: TGTGCCAGCGGGAGCTCCTACGAGCAGTACGTC.

The chain is built from TRBV28 and TRBJ2-4, with 8 bases lining up with TRBD1. V gave up 5 bases and J gave up 9 bases; unmatched junction bases: 15. CDR3 length: 16 residues. Germline CDR1 and CDR2: MDHEN and SYDVKM. The CDR3, as DNA: TGTGCCAGCAGTGAACGGACAGGGACGAAATGGGGCATTCAGTACTTC. Its protein product is CASSERTGTKWGIQYF. The full variable domain, with the rest looked up from reference TRBV28 and TRBJ2-4, is DVKVTQSSRYLVKRTGEKVFLECVQDMDHENMFWYRQDPGLGLRLIYFSYDVKMKEKGDIPEGYSVSREKKERFSLILESASTNQTSMYLCASSERTGTKWGIQYFGAGTRLSVL.

The chain is built from TRBV7-2 and TRBJ2-5, with D tentatively TRBD1 (5 bases). V gave up 1 base and J gave up 2 bases, with 11 bases separating them. The CDR3 runs to 15 residues. In germline, CDR1 is SGHTA, CDR2 FQGNSA. CDR3 in amino acids: CASSLGAGPQETQYF. In DNA form, the CDR3 reads TGTGCCAGCAGCTTAGGGGCAGGGCCTCAAGAGACCCAGTACTTC.

This clone was picked up a small number of times. The rearrangement joins TRBV2 to TRBJ1-1; 9 nucleotides match TRBD1. Trimming at V came to 4 bases and at J to 3 bases, leaving 3 bases not matched to a gene. Germline loops: CDR1 SNHLY, CDR2 FYNNEI. The CDR3 spans 14 residues. The CDR3 region has the DNA TGTGCCAGCAGTGGGACAGGGGTGTACACTGAAGCTTTCTTT. This translates into CASSGTGVYTEAFF.

This chain links TRBV5-5 with TRBJ2-1; 13 bases fit TRBD2. The CDR3 covers 19 residues. V gave up 0 bases and J gave up 2 bases; unmatched junction bases: 8. Looked up from germline, CDR1 is SGHKS and CDR2 is YYEKEE (reference sequence). The CDR3 protein is CASSLELAGGFPTYNEQFF. CDR3 bases: TGTGCCAGCAGCTTGGAACTAGCGGGAGGGTTCCCAACCTACAATGAGCAGTTCTTC.

The rearrangement uses TRBV2 and TRBJ2-1; 8 nucleotides match TRBD1. V was clipped by 2 bases and J by 9 bases; unmatched bases: 6. This CDR3 contains 14 residues. The V gene's germline CDR1 is SNHLY and CDR2 FYNNEI. The CDR3 region has the DNA TGTGCCAGCAGTGAACTGACAGGGGCGAGTGAGCAGTTCTTC. As protein: CASSELTGASEQFF. Together with reference TRBV2 and TRBJ2-1, the CDR3 gives the full variable domain: EPEVTQTPSHQVTQMGQEVILRCVPISNHLYFYWYRQILGQKVEFLVSFYNNEISEKSEIFDDQFSVERPDGSNFTLKIRSTKLEDSAMYFCASSELTGASEQFFGPGTRLTVL.

The gene calls are TRBV5-1 and TRBJ2-3, with a tentative D call TRBD1 (6 bases). The CDR3 loop spans 14 amino acids. In germline, CDR1 is SGHRS, CDR2 YFSETQ. Trimming left V 4 bases short and J 2 bases short, with 11 bases between. The CDR3 reads CASSVQGNTDTQYF. The CDR3 region has the DNA TGCGCCAGCAGCGTACAGGGAAACACAGATACGCAGTATTTT.

Only a few counts were recorded for this clone. The rearrangement links TRBV6-5 to TRBJ1-1, with D possibly being TRBD1 (5 bases). The CDR3 has 13 amino acids. Germline values: CDR1 MNHEY, CDR2 SVGAGI. Trimming pared 6 bases from V and 2 bases from J, leaving 10 bases between. The CDR3 loop is CASSRQFNTEAFF. The CDR3 DNA sequence: TGTGCCAGCAGCCGACAGTTTAACACTGAAGCTTTCTTT.

The chain combines TRBV6-6 with TRBJ2-7; 7 bases match TRBD1. CDR1 and CDR2 from the germline V gene are MNHNY and SVGAGI (reference sequence). There are 13 residues in the CDR3. J lost 5 bases, V lost 4 bases, and 5 bases had no gene match. This CDR3 reads CASSLTGPNEQYF. For the CDR3, the DNA is TGTGCCAGCAGTTTGACAGGGCCCAACGAGCAGTACTTC.